Presented here are 25 T cell receptor beta chains from one specimen sequenced in a study of T cell responses to AZD1222 COVID-19 vaccine. The table came from immunoSEQ multiplex PCR; TCRdb's copy has only in-frame clones and leaves some out. The sample lists tens of thousands of clones, under 95% occurring once. This specimen consisted of peripheral blood, obtained on day 0 of AZD1222 vaccination. The receptors originated from an adult in good health.

The chain employs TRBV15 and TRBJ1-2, with 8 bases matching TRBD1. V was pared by 5 bases and J by 3 bases, with 8 bases of the junction left unmatched. This CDR3 contains 15 residues. Looked up from germline, CDR1 is LNHNV and CDR2 is YYDKDF (reference sequence). CDR3 loop: CATSDPGQGHYGYTF. Here the CDR3 DNA reads TGTGCCACCAGCGATCCAGGACAGGGCCACTATGGCTACACCTTC.

The chain has TRBV5-1 and TRBJ1-3, with 7 bases fitting TRBD1. Germline trimming cut 2 bases from V and 0 bases from J; bases unmatched to any gene: 5. The CDR3 covers 16 residues. Germline V gene data show CDR1 as SGHRS and CDR2 as YFSETQ. The CDR3 DNA reads as TGCGCCAGCAGCTTCCTAGGGACAGACTCTGGAAACACCATATATTTT. Translated: CASSFLGTDSGNTIYF.

The chain has TRBV20-1 and TRBJ2-1; D unresolved. This CDR3 is 10 amino acids long. V lost 3 bases, J lost 6 bases, and 3 bases lay in between. Germline V lookup: CDR1 DFQATT, CDR2 SNEGSKA (reference sequence). The DNA of the CDR3 is TGCAGTGCTAGTCTCAATGAGCAGTTCTTC. Translating it yields CSASLNEQFF.

The chain uses TRBV3-1 (or the pseudogene TRBV3-2) and TRBJ2-3; no firm D call. Trimming stripped 4 bases from V and 0 bases from J, with 5 bases between. This CDR3 spans 13 amino acids. Germline V gene data show CDR1 as LGHDT and CDR2 as YNNKEL (reference sequence). CDR3 residues: CASSRASTDTQYF. CDR3 DNA: TGTGCCAGCAGCCGGGCAAGCACAGATACGCAGTATTTT.

V is TRBV9 and J is TRBJ1-1, with 9 bases that match TRBD1. Germline assignment: CDR1 SGDLS and CDR2 YYNGEE. Losses at the gene ends were 2 bases for V and 7 bases for J; bases not matched to a gene: 12. The CDR3 consists of 16 residues. CDR3 residues: CASSVTGQGFLGEAFF. The CDR3 DNA follows: TGTGCCAGCAGCGTTACGGGACAGGGATTTCTTGGTGAAGCTTTCTTT.

The gene calls are TRBV7-9 and TRBJ1-4; D gene unclear. The ends were cut back, 5 bases at V and 4 bases at J, with 14 bases in the middle. The CDR3 is 15 residues long. The germline V gene encodes CDR1 SEHNR and CDR2 FQNEAQ (reference sequence). CDR3: CASSQRSRNNEKLFF. CDR3 DNA: TGTGCCAGCAGCCAGAGGTCCAGGAATAATGAAAAACTGTTTTTT.

The chain has TRBV6-1 and TRBJ2-5; D gene ambiguous. Germline V gene sequence: CDR1 MNHNS, CDR2 SASEGT. The V gene lost 1 base and the J gene lost 5 bases, with 5 bases spanning the gap. This CDR3 contains 12 residues. DNA of the CDR3: TGTGCCAGCAGTGAAGTCGGGGAGACCCAGTACTTC. Translated, it gives CASSEVGETQYF.

The V gene is TRBV5-1, the J gene TRBJ2-5; a possible D gene is TRBD2 (5 bases). The CDR3 is made up of 17 amino acids. Deletions cut 0 bases from V and 1 base from J, with 16 bases between. CDR1 SGHRS and CDR2 YFSETQ come from the germline V gene. This CDR3 is CASSLEDSAAPQETQYF. CDR3 nucleotide sequence: TGCGCCAGCAGCTTGGAGGATAGCGCCGCCCCCCAAGAGACCCAGTACTTC.

The chain links TRBV7-9 to TRBJ1-5, with D maybe TRBD1 (5 bases). Germline CDR1 and CDR2: SEHNR and FQNEAQ (reference sequence). The CDR3 sequence is 16 residues long. V was clipped by 3 bases and J by 1 base, with 13 bases between them. The CDR3 here is CASSFYRDRSNQPQHF. CDR3 in DNA: TGTGCCAGCAGCTTCTACCGGGACCGGAGCAATCAGCCCCAGCATTTT.

J is TRBJ2-7 and V is TRBV30, with D maybe TRBD1 (5 bases). The V end lost 2 bases, the J end lost 4 bases, and 9 bases lay between the germline ends. The CDR3 consists of 12 residues. Germline assignment: CDR1 GTSNPN and CDR2 SVGIG (reference sequence). CDR3 sequence: CAWSTGLYEQYF. DNA of the CDR3: TGTGCCTGGAGTACAGGCTTATACGAGCAGTACTTC.

V gene TRBV5-6 combines with J gene TRBJ2-5, with D possibly being TRBD2 (6 bases). The CDR3 has 15 amino acids. With 3 bases removed from V and 2 bases from J, the gap between germline ends came to 14 bases. Germline CDR1 and CDR2: SGHDT and YYEEEE. CDR3 nucleotide sequence: TGTGCCAGCAGCTCGTTTGGGGGGATGCAAGAGACCCAGTACTTC. Translation gives CASSSFGGMQETQYF.

The table lists this clone with a count of one. The rearrangement joins TRBV18 to TRBJ2-1, with unresolved D. In germline, CDR1 is KGHSH, CDR2 LQKENI. CDR3 length: 14 amino acids. Trimming took off 2 bases at V and 6 bases at J, with 11 bases between the two ends. In nucleotides, the CDR3 is TGTGCCAGCTCACCAAGAGGCCTCGGCAATGAGCAGTTCTTC. Amino acid sequence: CASSPRGLGNEQFF.

The chain carries TRBV11-1 and TRBJ1-4; no reliable D call. Trimming removed 5 bases from V and 0 bases from J, with 7 bases in between. Per germline, CDR1 SGHAT and CDR2 FQDESV (reference sequence). CDR3 length: 14 amino acids. CDR3 sequence: CASSPTTTNEKLFF. CDR3 DNA: TGTGCCAGCAGCCCAACTACAACTAATGAAAAACTGTTTTTT.

The V and J genes are TRBV3-1 (or the pseudogene TRBV3-2) and TRBJ2-1, with TRBD2 matching over 7 bases. V dropped 2 bases and J dropped 4; count of bases not matched to a gene: 8. Germline V CDR1 and CDR2: LGHDT, YNNKEL (reference sequence). The CDR3 contains 16 residues. CDR3 sequence reads: CASSQRWGRVYNEQFF. The DNA of the CDR3 is TGTGCCAGCAGCCAAAGGTGGGGGAGGGTTTACAATGAGCAGTTCTTC.

The J gene is TRBJ1-2, the V gene TRBV7-9; D might be TRBD1 (6 bases). The CDR3 has 13 residues. Trimming stripped 4 bases from V and 4 bases from J, with 10 bases between. Germline CDR1 is SEHNR and CDR2 is FQNEAQ (reference sequence). The chain's CDR3 is CASSSRDTYGYTF. DNA for the CDR3: TGTGCCAGCAGCTCCCGGGACACCTATGGCTACACCTTC.

The V call is TRBV10-3, the J call TRBJ2-6; D is possibly TRBD1 (5 bases). Germline V gene sequence: CDR1 ENHRY, CDR2 SYGVKD. This CDR3 region has 18 residues. The germline V and J ends were trimmed by 4 bases and 5 bases, with 21 bases remaining between them. The CDR3 DNA reads TGTGCCATCAGTGCTGGGCGCAGGGAAAGAACCTGGGCCAACGTCCTGACTTTC. Translated, it gives CAISAGRRERTWANVLTF.

The chain is built from TRBV24-1 and TRBJ1-1; D uncertain. With 5 bases removed from V and 0 bases from J, the gap between germline ends came to 6 bases. Germline CDR1 and CDR2: KGHDR and SFDVKD. The CDR3 covers 13 residues. CDR3: CATSGALNTEAFF. For the CDR3, the DNA is TGTGCCACCAGTGGCGCACTGAACACTGAAGCTTTCTTT.

The chain uses TRBV28 and TRBJ1-1; D not resolved. The CDR3 totals 12 residues. Germline V gene sequence: CDR1 MDHEN, CDR2 SYDVKM. The V end lost 4 bases, the J end lost 1 base, and 4 bases lay between the germline ends. DNA for the CDR3: TGTGCCAGCAGTTACCAGAACACTGAAGCTTTCTTT. Protein product: CASSYQNTEAFF.

The CDR3 region has the DNA TGTGCCAGCAGCCAAGGATCGGGTTCAGCGGGCGAGCAGTACTTC. Translation gives CASSQGSGSAGEQYF. This chain joins TRBV4-2 and TRBJ2-7; D is possibly TRBD2 (6 bases). Per the germline V gene, CDR1 is LGHNA and CDR2 is YNFKEQ. V was cut by 1 base and J by 6 bases, with 16 bases left in between. The CDR3 contains 15 residues.

Only a few counts were recorded for this clone. The rearrangement joins TRBV5-3 to TRBJ2-7; 10 bases map to TRBD2. TRBV5-3 is treated as an ORF (open reading frame) with a function not yet certain. This CDR3 is 15 amino acids long. With 0 bases clipped from V and 2 bases from J, the junction kept 2 bases outside the gene matches. The CDR3 sequence is CARSLGTSGTYEQYF. Here the CDR3 DNA reads TGTGCCAGAAGCTTGGGGACTAGCGGCACCTACGAGCAGTACTTC.

The V gene is TRBV15, the J gene TRBJ1-1, with 7 bases that match TRBD1. V was clipped by 0 bases and J by 1 base; unmatched bases: 2. The CDR3 is made up of 15 amino acids. From germline, CDR1 is LNHNV and CDR2 YYDKDF (reference sequence). This CDR3 is CATSRDRDRNTEAFF. CDR3 bases: TGTGCCACCAGCAGAGACCGGGACAGGAACACTGAAGCTTTCTTT.

The rearrangement joins TRBV5-1 to TRBJ1-4; D is unclear. Trimming removed 7 bases at V and 4 bases at J, with 23 bases between. This CDR3 has 17 amino acids. Per germline, CDR1 SGHRS and CDR2 YFSETQ. CDR3 residues: CASCPSRAQANNEKLFF. As DNA, the CDR3 is TGCGCCAGCTGCCCTTCCCGGGCCCAAGCAAATAATGAAAAACTGTTTTTT.

The chain employs TRBV27 and TRBJ1-5; unclear D gene. The V end lost 1 base, the J end lost 2 bases, and 3 bases lay between the germline ends. This CDR3 spans 13 amino acids. Per germline, CDR1 MNHEY and CDR2 SMNVEV (reference sequence). CDR3 residues: CASSLLGNQPQHF. The CDR3 nucleotides read TGTGCCAGCAGTTTATTGGGCAATCAGCCCCAGCATTTT.

The gene calls are TRBV5-6 and TRBJ2-2; either TRBD1 or TRBD2 may fit D (6 bases each). Deletions cut 5 bases from V and 3 bases from J, with 11 bases between. The CDR3 spans 14 residues. Germline V gene sequence: CDR1 SGHDT, CDR2 YYEEEE. This CDR3 is CASSRGRYTGELFF. The CDR3 region has the DNA TGTGCCAGCAGTAGGGGGAGGTACACCGGGGAGCTGTTTTTT.

The chain combines TRBV25-1 with TRBJ2-2; perhaps TRBD2 as D (5 bases). The V and J ends lost 4 bases and 4 bases respectively, with 16 bases between them. CDR1 and CDR2 from the germline V gene are MGHDK and SYGVNS. This CDR3 spans 16 amino acids. The CDR3 here is CASSGEGNGGTGELFF. CDR3 coding DNA: TGTGCCAGCAGTGGGGAAGGAAATGGAGGCACCGGGGAGCTGTTTTTT.